This TCR beta chain was captured by sequencing in a study of cytomegalovirus exposure and HLA in healthy donors. About the research overall: Within an early data release were roughly 83 million unique TCRs drawn from HLA-typed donors.

Study findings and constraints: As immune exposure information, only CMV serostatus was available. Further analysis was carried out later, and it showed several of the most significant clusters appearing linked to common viral pathogens.

V lost 5 bases and J lost 3, with 11 bases in between. CDR3 length equals 14 residues. The germline V gene encodes CDR1 MDHEN and CDR2 SYDVKM. Vbeta (60) and Jbeta (13) primers were used in the PCR. Some clones are missing from TCRdb's copy, which holds only in-frame ones; the method was immunoSEQ multiplex PCR. The sample holds roughly 220,000 clones, 70% seen once. Remarks on this clone: Its antigen is still unknown.

The rearrangement uses TRBV28 and TRBJ1-3; D might be TRBD1 (5 bases). The specimen was PBMCs. This clonotype was obtained from a middle-aged man in good health and CMV-seropositive. The CDR3 protein is CASSPRQGGNTIYF. CDR3 sequence (DNA): TGTGCCAGCAGTCCCCGGCAGGGTGGAAACACCATATATTTT. The whole variable domain, filled in from reference TRBV28 and TRBJ1-3, reads DVKVTQSSRYLVKRTGEKVFLECVQDMDHENMFWYRQDPGLGLRLIYFSYDVKMKEKGDIPEGYSVSREKKERFSLILESASTNQTSMYLCASSPRQGGNTIYFGEGSWLTVV.